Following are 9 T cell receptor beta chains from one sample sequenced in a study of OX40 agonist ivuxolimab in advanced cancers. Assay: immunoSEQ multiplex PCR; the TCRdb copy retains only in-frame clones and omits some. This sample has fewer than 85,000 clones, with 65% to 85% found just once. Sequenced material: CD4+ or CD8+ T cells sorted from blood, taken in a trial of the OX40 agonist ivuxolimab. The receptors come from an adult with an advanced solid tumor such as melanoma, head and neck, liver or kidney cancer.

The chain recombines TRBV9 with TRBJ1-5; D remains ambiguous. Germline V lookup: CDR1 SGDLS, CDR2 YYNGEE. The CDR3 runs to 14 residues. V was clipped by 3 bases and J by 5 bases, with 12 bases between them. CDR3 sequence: CASSANLADQPQHF. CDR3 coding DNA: TGTGCCAGCAGCGCCAACTTGGCAGATCAGCCCCAGCATTTT.

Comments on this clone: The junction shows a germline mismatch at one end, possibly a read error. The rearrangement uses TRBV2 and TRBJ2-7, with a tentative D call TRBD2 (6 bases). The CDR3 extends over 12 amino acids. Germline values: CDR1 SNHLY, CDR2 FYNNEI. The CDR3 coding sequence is TGTGCCAGCAGTGATTTCGCGGGGAGTCAGGACTTC. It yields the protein CASSDFAGSQDF.

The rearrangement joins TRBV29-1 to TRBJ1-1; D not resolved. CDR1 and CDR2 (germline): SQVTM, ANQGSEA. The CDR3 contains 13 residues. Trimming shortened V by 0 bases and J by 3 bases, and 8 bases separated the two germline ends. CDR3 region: CSVEEQLDTEAFF. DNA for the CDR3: TGCAGCGTTGAAGAACAACTGGACACTGAAGCTTTCTTT.

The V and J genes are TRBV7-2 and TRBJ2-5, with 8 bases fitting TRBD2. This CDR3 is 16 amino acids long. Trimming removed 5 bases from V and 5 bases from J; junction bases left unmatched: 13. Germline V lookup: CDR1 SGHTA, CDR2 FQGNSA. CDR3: CASSLMGRGGIETQYF. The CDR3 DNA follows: TGTGCCAGCAGCCTAATGGGACGGGGGGGAATCGAGACCCAGTACTTC.

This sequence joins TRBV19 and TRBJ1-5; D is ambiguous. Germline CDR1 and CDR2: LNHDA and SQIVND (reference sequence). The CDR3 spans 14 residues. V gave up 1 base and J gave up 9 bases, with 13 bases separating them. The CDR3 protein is CASSIGGWVRPQHF. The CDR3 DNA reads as TGTGCCAGTAGTATAGGGGGATGGGTAAGGCCCCAGCATTTT.

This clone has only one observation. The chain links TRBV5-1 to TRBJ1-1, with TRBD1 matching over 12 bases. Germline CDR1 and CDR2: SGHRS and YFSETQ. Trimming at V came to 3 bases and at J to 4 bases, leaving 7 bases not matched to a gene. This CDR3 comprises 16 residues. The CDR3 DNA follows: TGCGCCAGCAGCTCGGGACAGGGGGCTAGGGGCACTGAAGCTTTCTTT. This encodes CASSSGQGARGTEAFF.

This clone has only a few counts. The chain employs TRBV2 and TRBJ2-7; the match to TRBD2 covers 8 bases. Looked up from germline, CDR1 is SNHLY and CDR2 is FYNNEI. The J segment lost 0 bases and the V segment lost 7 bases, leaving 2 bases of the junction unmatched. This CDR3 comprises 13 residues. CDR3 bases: TGTGCCAGCATCGGGGGGGCCTCCTACGAGCAGTACTTC. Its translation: CASIGGASYEQYF.

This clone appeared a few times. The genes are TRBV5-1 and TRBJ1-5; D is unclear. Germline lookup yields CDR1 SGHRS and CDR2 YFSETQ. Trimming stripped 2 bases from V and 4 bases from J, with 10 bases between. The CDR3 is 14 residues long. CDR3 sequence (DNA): TGCGCCAGCAGCTTAGGCGCGGAGAATCAGCCCCAGCATTTT. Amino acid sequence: CASSLGAENQPQHF.

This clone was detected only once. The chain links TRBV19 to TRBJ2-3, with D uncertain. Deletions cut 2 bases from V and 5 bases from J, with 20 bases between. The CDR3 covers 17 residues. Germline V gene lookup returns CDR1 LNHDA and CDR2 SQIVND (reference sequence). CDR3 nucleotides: TGTGCCAGTAGTATAATCCCCGGACGCCCGCCCCAAGATACGCAGTATTTT. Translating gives CASSIIPGRPPQDTQYF.